These 31 T cell receptor beta chains originate from one sample sequenced in a study of blood T cells in healthy people across ages (dated by TCRdb to the mid-2010s). Receptor libraries were prepared by 5' RACE. The sequencer listed for this sample is Illumina HiSeq 2500. A second roughly 6 to 11 cycle PCR used a sample-barcoded 5' primer and a J-beta primer mix. TCRdb trimmed public reads at Q25 via fastp, called clones via MiXCR and kept in-frame beta chains. CDR3 protein sequences are deduplicated, and each keeps its most common genes and DNA. This sample holds about 1.8 million distinct CDR3 sequences; roughly 50% were observed only once. The ten largest account for approximately 2% of the sample. The sequenced material came from blood. These receptors were collected from a woman in her 40s in good health.

This clonotype has only a few counts. The V and J genes are TRBV6-1 and TRBJ1-6; TRBD1 matches 7 bases. The V gene's germline CDR1 is MNHNS and CDR2 SASEGT. The trim removed 6 bases at V and 10 bases at J, leaving 6 bases unmatched. The CDR3 totals 13 residues. As DNA, the CDR3 is TGTGCCAGCAGAGGACAGGTTGGCTCACCCCTCCACTTT. This codes for CASRGQVGSPLHF.

This chain links TRBV28 with TRBJ2-1, with 14 bases lining up with TRBD2. This CDR3 contains 17 residues. In germline, CDR1 is MDHEN, CDR2 SYDVKM. J was trimmed by 4 bases and V by 8 bases; bases with no gene match: 10. CDR3 residues: CASGIGLAGGLYNEQFF. The DNA of the CDR3 is TGTGCCAGCGGAATCGGACTAGCGGGGGGCCTTTACAATGAGCAGTTCTTC.

The genes are TRBV18 and TRBJ2-1; 7 bases are a match to TRBD1. Germline loops: CDR1 KGHSH, CDR2 LQKENI. CDR3 length: 17 amino acids. Losses at the gene ends were 4 bases for V and 4 bases for J; bases not matched to a gene: 13. CDR3: CASSLTRDRVVYNEQFF. In DNA form, the CDR3 reads TGTGCCAGCTCACTCACCCGGGACAGAGTGGTGTACAATGAGCAGTTCTTC.

This clonotype was observed at least ten times. This chain uses TRBV4-3 with TRBJ1-2, with 9 bases aligning to TRBD1. CDR1 and CDR2 from the germline V gene are LGHNA and YSLEER. Trimming took 5 bases from V and 0 from J; bases not matched to a gene: 4. This CDR3 is built from 15 residues. The CDR3: CASSRQGEANYGYTF. The CDR3 DNA follows: TGCGCCAGCAGCAGACAGGGGGAAGCTAACTATGGCTACACCTTC.

The chain couples TRBV27 to TRBJ1-2; D gene uncertain. Germline CDR1 MNHEY, CDR2 SMNVEV (reference sequence). The length of the CDR3 is 15 residues. V was cut by 6 bases and J by 5 bases, with 19 bases left in between. The DNA of the CDR3 is TGTGCCAGCAGGAAAACTGGGGTCGTTGGGTATGGCTACACCTTC. Translation gives CASRKTGVVGYGYTF.

The rearrangement joins TRBV14 to TRBJ2-3; TRBD1 aligns across 7 bases. CDR3 length: 15 amino acids. With 5 bases clipped from V and 1 base from J, the junction kept 6 bases outside the gene matches. Germline CDR1 reads SGHDN; CDR2 reads FVKESK. The CDR3 DNA follows: TGTGCCAGCAGCTCGACAGGGAGAGGCACAGATACGCAGTATTTT. It is translated as CASSSTGRGTDTQYF.

This chain joins TRBV12-3 or TRBV12-4 and TRBJ1-1; D perhaps matches TRBD1 (5 bases). The ends were cut back, 5 bases at V and 0 bases at J, with 10 bases in the middle. The CDR3 consists of 14 residues. CDR3 residues: CASSPGLMNTEAFF. The CDR3 DNA follows: TGTGCCAGCAGTCCGGGACTCATGAACACTGAAGCTTTCTTT.

The V gene is TRBV4-1, the J gene TRBJ2-3; D gene uncertain. V shed 0 bases and J shed 1 base, with 14 bases lying between them. From germline, CDR1 is MGHRA and CDR2 YSYEKL. This CDR3 has 17 amino acids. The CDR3 loop reads CASSQEPSPPRTDTQYF. Written as DNA, the CDR3 is TGCGCCAGCAGCCAAGAACCCAGCCCCCCTCGCACAGATACGCAGTATTTT.

The chain carries TRBV6-6 and TRBJ2-4; 8 bases are a match to TRBD1. V lost 5 bases to trimming and J lost 2 bases; unmatched junction nucleotides: 8. The CDR3 has 16 amino acids. The germline gives CDR1 MNHNY, CDR2 SVGAGI (reference sequence). CDR3 DNA sequence: TGTGCCAGCAGTGGCGCCGACAGGGGACCCAAAAACATTCAGTACTTC. Translating it yields CASSGADRGPKNIQYF.

The CDR3 protein is CASSFFALAPDTQYF. The CDR3 nucleotides are TGCGCCAGCAGCTTTTTCGCCTTGGCCCCAGATACGCAGTATTTT. V is TRBV5-1 and J is TRBJ2-3, with D uncertain. The length of the CDR3 is 15 residues. Germline V gene data show CDR1 as SGHRS and CDR2 as YFSETQ. V was shortened by 2 bases and J by 4 bases, with 14 bases between the two germline ends.

The chain uses TRBV9 and TRBJ2-3; D uncertain. V dropped 0 bases and J dropped 7 bases, with 9 bases sitting between them. Germline V gives CDR1 SGDLS, CDR2 YYNGEE. The CDR3 has 13 residues. CDR3 DNA sequence: TGTGCCAGCAGCGTAGTAGGTGGGAATACGCAGTATTTT. The encoded protein is CASSVVGGNTQYF.

This clonotype was counted between two and nine times. The J gene is TRBJ2-5, the V gene TRBV6-6; 14 bases are shared with TRBD2. Germline CDR1 is MNHNY and CDR2 is SVGAGI (reference sequence). CDR3 length: 17 amino acids. J gave up 2 bases and V 5 bases, and 7 bases lay outside the gene matches. CDR3 DNA: TGTGCCAGCAGTCAAAGAGGGACTAGCGGGGGACAAGAGACCCAGTACTTC. Its translation: CASSQRGTSGGQETQYF.

Only a few counts were recorded for this clonotype. The chain carries TRBV5-6 and TRBJ2-5; possible D gene TRBD2, 7 bases. The closer fit of TRBJ2-7 to the DNA end suggests the J call may be wrong. CDR3 length: 15 amino acids. The germline V gene encodes CDR1 SGHDT and CDR2 YYEEEE. CDR3 in amino acids: CASSSSGGPDSEQYF. In DNA, the CDR3 is TGTGCCAGCAGTTCATCGGGGGGCCCCGATTCCGAGCAGTACTTC.

This clonotype was seen a few times. The CDR3 DNA reads TGCAGTGCTAGGCACCGGTCTCAAGAGACCCAGTACTTC. Translated: CSARHRSQETQYF. The rearrangement uses TRBV20-1 and TRBJ2-5, with no clear D. V was shortened by 3 bases and J by 2 bases, with 10 bases between the two germline ends. The CDR3 has 13 residues. The germline V gene encodes CDR1 DFQATT and CDR2 SNEGSKA (reference sequence).

This clonotype was detected once. The genes are TRBV10-1 and TRBJ2-5; no clear D. The J call may be faulty, since TRBJ2-7 better matches the DNA end. There are 13 residues in the CDR3. Germline CDR1 reads WNHNN; CDR2 reads SYGVQD (reference sequence). This CDR3 is CASSRGNFYEQYF. CDR3 nucleotide sequence: TGCGCCAGCAGTCGTGGCAATTTCTACGAGCAGTACTTC.

Only a few counts were recorded for this clonotype. The chain employs TRBV11-1 and TRBJ2-3; D might be TRBD2 (6 bases). The CDR3 totals 13 residues. Germline CDR1 and CDR2: SGHAT and FQDESV (reference sequence). Trimming pared 5 bases from V and 8 bases from J, leaving 14 bases between. For the CDR3, the DNA is TGTGCCAGCAGCCCCCCCGGGACTCCTACGCAGTATTTT. Translating it yields CASSPPGTPTQYF.

This clonotype was counted between two and nine times. The rearrangement uses TRBV20-1 and TRBJ2-7; D uncertain. The CDR3 runs to 12 residues. The germline gives CDR1 DFQATT, CDR2 SNEGSKA (reference sequence). V was pared by 0 bases and J by 2 bases, with 5 bases between. The CDR3 nucleotides are TGCAGTGCTAGAGATCAAACCTACGAGCAGTACTTC. The encoded protein is CSARDQTYEQYF.

The rearrangement joins TRBV9 to TRBJ2-6; D unresolved. This CDR3 region has 15 residues. Germline V gene lookup returns CDR1 SGDLS and CDR2 YYNGEE. The germline V and J ends were trimmed by 2 bases and 1 base, with 7 bases remaining between them. The CDR3 spells CASSVGYSGANVLTF. The CDR3 DNA follows: TGTGCCAGCAGCGTTGGGTATTCTGGGGCCAACGTCCTGACTTTC.

In the case of this clonotype: Since a much larger clone is just one base distant, this may be a read error. The rearrangement links TRBV6-6 to TRBJ2-1, with 7 nucleotides matching TRBD2. Germline CDR1 reads MNHNY; CDR2 reads SVGAGI (reference sequence). V shed 8 bases, J shed 6 bases, and the junction held 4 bases outside the gene matches. This CDR3 is built from 12 residues. CDR3 coding DNA: TGTGCCAGCGGCGGGGGACCCAATGAGCAGTTCTTC. It is translated as CASGGGPNEQFF.

V gene TRBV4-2 combines with J gene TRBJ1-1; D not certain. V was clipped by 4 bases and J by 8 bases, with 14 bases between them. The germline gives CDR1 LGHNA, CDR2 YNFKEQ. This CDR3 region has 13 residues. The CDR3 sequence is CASSPSSRREAFF. Written as DNA, the CDR3 is TGTGCCAGCAGCCCCTCATCTCGCCGAGAAGCTTTCTTT.

The sample holds a few counts of this clonotype. The gene calls are TRBV24-1 and TRBJ2-7; 12 bases are shared with TRBD1. There are 15 residues in the CDR3. Unmatched junction bases numbered 7, after V lost 4 bases and J lost 7 bases. The V gene's germline CDR1 is KGHDR and CDR2 SFDVKD. The CDR3 bases are TGTGCCACCAGTGAGTCCGGGACAGGGGGCGGGGAGCAGTACTTC. It is translated as CATSESGTGGGEQYF.

This rearrangement joins TRBV7-2 to TRBJ2-6; D possibly uses TRBD1 or TRBD2 (5 bases each). V shed 4 bases and J shed 0 bases, with 16 bases lying between them. This CDR3 spans 18 amino acids. CDR1 and CDR2 (germline): SGHTA, FQGNSA. CDR3 region: CASSSIGTASSGANVLTF. The CDR3, as DNA: TGTGCCAGCAGCTCAATTGGGACGGCCAGCTCTGGGGCCAACGTCCTGACTTTC.

The genes are TRBV6-6 and TRBJ1-2, with D perhaps matching TRBD1 (5 bases). This CDR3 has 14 amino acids. Trimming shortened V by 0 bases and J by 2 bases, and 7 bases separated the two germline ends. The germline V gene encodes CDR1 MNHNY and CDR2 SVGAGI (reference sequence). CDR3 loop: CASSYSKGNYGYTF. The CDR3 DNA reads as TGTGCCAGCAGTTACTCGAAGGGGAACTATGGCTACACCTTC.

The chain employs TRBV7-2 and TRBJ1-6; 7 positions agree with TRBD1. The length of the CDR3 is 15 residues. Trimming at V came to 1 base and at J to 4 bases, leaving 1 base not matched to a gene. Per the germline V gene, CDR1 is SGHTA and CDR2 is FQGNSA. The CDR3: CASSLVGQYNSPLHF. The CDR3 DNA follows: TGTGCCAGCAGCTTAGTGGGACAGTATAATTCACCCCTCCACTTT.

The chain uses TRBV20-1 and TRBJ2-1, with 7 bases aligning to TRBD2. Germline lookup yields CDR1 DFQATT and CDR2 SNEGSKA (reference sequence). V gave up 6 bases and J gave up 7 bases; unmatched junction bases: 24. This CDR3 is 18 amino acids long. Here the CDR3 DNA reads TGCAGTGCGAGCATAGGGCGGGCTAGCGGCGGTCTGCGTAATGAGCAGTTCTTC. Translated: CSASIGRASGGLRNEQFF.

This clonotype was detected a few times. The chain joins TRBV20-1 to TRBJ2-3; D is perhaps TRBD2 (5 bases). Per germline, CDR1 DFQATT and CDR2 SNEGSKA (reference sequence). V gave up 3 bases and J gave up 1 base, with 14 bases separating them. This CDR3 region has 15 residues. CDR3 coding DNA: TGCAGTGCTAGGGACTCTGGAGCTGGCACAGATACGCAGTATTTT. It translates to CSARDSGAGTDTQYF.

The chain is built from TRBV20-1 and TRBJ2-1, with TRBD2 matching over 14 bases. The CDR3 extends over 19 amino acids. CDR1 DFQATT and CDR2 SNEGSKA come from the germline V gene (reference sequence). J gave up 0 bases and V 3 bases, and 10 bases lay outside the gene matches. This chain's CDR3 is CSASMGLAGALSSYNEQFF. The CDR3 bases are TGCAGTGCTAGTATGGGACTAGCGGGGGCTCTCAGCTCCTACAATGAGCAGTTCTTC.

The rearrangement uses TRBV6-1 and TRBJ2-3; D is perhaps TRBD1 (5 bases). The V gene's germline CDR1 is MNHNS and CDR2 SASEGT. CDR3 length: 15 amino acids. V lost 4 bases and J lost 4, with 15 bases in between. CDR3 protein: CASSGAALGADTQYF. In DNA form, the CDR3 reads TGTGCCAGCAGTGGAGCTGCATTAGGGGCAGATACGCAGTATTTT.

The chain employs TRBV4-3 and TRBJ2-3; D tentatively fits TRBD1 or TRBD2 (6 bases each). The ends were cut back, 0 bases at V and 3 bases at J, with 16 bases in the middle. This CDR3 has 17 residues. CDR1 LGHNA and CDR2 YSLEER come from the germline V gene. CDR3 coding DNA: TGCGCCAGCAGCCAAGATTTGGGGCAGGGGAGGACAGATACGCAGTATTTT. It is translated as CASSQDLGQGRTDTQYF.

This chain connects TRBV20-1 to TRBJ2-7; D gene ambiguous. Germline V gives CDR1 DFQATT, CDR2 SNEGSKA (reference sequence). V lost 0 bases and J lost 6, with 9 bases in between. The CDR3 consists of 12 residues. CDR3 loop: CSAREYPGEQYF. The CDR3 DNA follows: TGCAGTGCTAGAGAATACCCGGGCGAGCAGTACTTC.

There are a few counts of this clonotype. CDR3 in DNA: TGCAGCGTTGAAAAGGGACAGGGTCGTGGCTACACCTTC. It specifies CSVEKGQGRGYTF. This chain joins TRBV29-1 and TRBJ1-2; TRBD1 aligns across 9 bases. The germline V gene encodes CDR1 SQVTM and CDR2 ANQGSEA. The length of the CDR3 is 13 residues. Trimming removed 2 bases from V and 7 bases from J; junction bases left unmatched: 5.